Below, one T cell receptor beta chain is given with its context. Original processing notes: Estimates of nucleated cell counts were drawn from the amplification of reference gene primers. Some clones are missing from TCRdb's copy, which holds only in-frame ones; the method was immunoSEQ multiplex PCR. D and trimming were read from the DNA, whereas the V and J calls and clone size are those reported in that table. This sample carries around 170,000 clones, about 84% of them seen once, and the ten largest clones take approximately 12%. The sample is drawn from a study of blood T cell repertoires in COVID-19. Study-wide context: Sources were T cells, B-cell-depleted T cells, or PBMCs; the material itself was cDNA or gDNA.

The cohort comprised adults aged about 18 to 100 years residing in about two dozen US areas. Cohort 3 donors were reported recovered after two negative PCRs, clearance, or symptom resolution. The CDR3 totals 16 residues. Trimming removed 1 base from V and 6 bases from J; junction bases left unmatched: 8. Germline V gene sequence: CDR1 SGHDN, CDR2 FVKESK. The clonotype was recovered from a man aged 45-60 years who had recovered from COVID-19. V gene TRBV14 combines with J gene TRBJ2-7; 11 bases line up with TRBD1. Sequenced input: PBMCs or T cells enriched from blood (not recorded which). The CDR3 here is CASSQARGTGGREQYF. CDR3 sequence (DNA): TGTGCCAGCAGCCAAGCGCGAGGGACAGGGGGGCGCGAGCAGTACTTC.